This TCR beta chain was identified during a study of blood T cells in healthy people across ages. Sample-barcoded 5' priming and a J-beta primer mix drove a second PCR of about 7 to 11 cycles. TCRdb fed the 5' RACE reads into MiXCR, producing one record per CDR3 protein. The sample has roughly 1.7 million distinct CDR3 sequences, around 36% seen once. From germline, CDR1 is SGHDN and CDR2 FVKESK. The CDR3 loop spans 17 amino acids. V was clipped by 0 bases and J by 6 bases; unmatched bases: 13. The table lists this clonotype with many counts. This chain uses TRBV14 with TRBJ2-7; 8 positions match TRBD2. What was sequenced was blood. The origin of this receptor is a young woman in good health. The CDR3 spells CASSQDPSGGLVGEQYF. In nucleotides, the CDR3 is TGTGCCAGCAGCCAAGACCCGTCGGGAGGGCTTGTGGGCGAGCAGTACTTC. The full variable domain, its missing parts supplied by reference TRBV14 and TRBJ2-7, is EAGVTQFPSHSVIEKGQTVTLRCDPISGHDNLYWYRRVMGKEIKFLLHFVKESKQDESGMPNNRFLAERTGGTYSTLKVQPAELEDSGVYFCASSQDPSGGLVGEQYFGPGTRLTVT.